The clone carrying this T cell receptor (delta chain) was seen a few times. As yet, its antigen is unknown. This DNA translates differently at residue 19 from the TCRdb protein, which is that of a much larger clone; a read error is likely, and the protein shown is the DNA's own translation. The data were obtained in a study of γδ T cells in repeated Plasmodium falciparum infection. Study conclusions and caveats: Waves of new clonotype selection appeared after repeated controlled infections in Vdelta2-negative, largely Vdelta1+, gammadelta T cells. Compared with Australian children, Malian Vdelta2-negative repertoires seemed more clonal, less diverse, less shared. Over time and infection, Vgamma9/Vdelta2+ repertoires remained highly stable and polyclonal.

Bulk repertoires came from Vgamma9/Vdelta2+ or Vdelta2-negative gammadelta T cells flow-sorted from PBMC. This CDR3 has 24 amino acids. From germline, CDR1 is GEAIGNYY and CDR2 EKD. Sequencing covered both gamma and delta TCR chains per sample. TCRdb processed the multiplex PCR reads again with the CATT caller. The sample lists tens of thousands of delta-chain clones; 0.85% to 1% were seen once. The sequencing input was gamma-delta T cells from blood. This chain uses TRDV2 with TRDJ3; 9 bases map to TRDD3. TCRdb leaves out the J gene; it was filled in here by matching the DNA to germline. The origin of this receptor is a pool of human donors (malaria-infected and uninfected, not separated). CDR3 loop: CACDTAFPDVLGDRCSWDARQMFF. The CDR3 DNA is TGTGCCTGTGACACCGCGTTTCCCGACGTACTGGGGGACCGTTGCTCCTGGGACGCCCGACAGATGTTTTTC.